The rows below give T cell receptor beta chains drawn from one sample of a study of T cell responses to AZD1222 COVID-19 vaccine. TCRdb's copy holds only in-frame clones and misses some; the assay was immunoSEQ multiplex PCR. The sample lists around 60,000 clones; 80% to 90% were seen once. The source material was peripheral blood, sampled on day 0 of AZD1222 vaccination. The receptor source for this set is an adult in good health. Each CDR3 is given with its conserved first and last residue.

TRBJ1-4 TRBV25-1 CASTQSGSNEKLFF
TRBJ2-1 TRBV5-4 CASSPVRDSAYNEQFF
TRBJ1-1 TRBV15 CATSRDRAGQGEAFF
TRBJ2-7 TRBV7-9 CASSSSGAYEQYF
TRBJ1-6 TRBV5-1 CASSLQAGSPLHF
TRBJ1-5 TRBV6-1 CASSEARTGLLSNQPQHF
TRBJ1-1 TRBV4-2 CASSQEARGRRTEAFF
TRBJ1-4 TRBV6-5 CASSYSTAGGNEKLFF
TRBJ1-4 TRBV30 CAWRGPGTGNEKLFF
TRBJ1-1 TRBV2 CASRYRVEGTEAFF
TRBJ1-5 TRBV19 CASSMAGLYSNQPQHF
TRBJ2-7 TRBV5-1 CASSAQFPTSYEQYF
TRBJ2-7 TRBV10-1 CASSEGGRGEQYF
TRBJ2-1 TRBV29-1 CSVDGLAGGQSSYNEQFF
TRBJ1-1 TRBV5-5 CASSPPGDLGTEAFF
TRBJ2-5 TRBV11-1 CASSSWGQTQYF
TRBJ2-7 TRBV6-5 CASSPRDRVYEQYF
TRBJ1-1 TRBV11-3 CASSLSGEMNTEAFF
TRBJ2-3 TRBV19 CASSIPGLAGTDTQYF
TRBJ2-3 TRBV7-9 CASSSGTSVDTQYF
TRBJ2-7 TRBV5-6 CASSLTMVVYEQYF
TRBJ1-3 TRBV30 CAWAGGSGNTIYF
TRBJ2-5 TRBV29-1 CSVRGGLQETQYF
TRBJ1-2 TRBV4-1 CASSQDVALANYGYTF
TRBJ1-1 TRBV27 CASSLSSGMNTEAFF
TRBJ2-7 TRBV19 CASSMARTYEQYF
TRBJ2-5 TRBV10-3 CAISPLPDYQETQYF
TRBJ1-1 TRBV18 CASSPGIQNTEAFF
TRBJ1-4 TRBV5-1 CASSPGTGYLGEKLFF
TRBJ1-5 TRBV5-4 CASSLGGGNQPQHF
TRBJ1-2 TRBV6-5 CASRRTGTHGYTF
TRBJ2-3 TRBV7-3 CASSLTRSDTQYF
TRBJ2-1 TRBV18 CASSPRSLADEQFF